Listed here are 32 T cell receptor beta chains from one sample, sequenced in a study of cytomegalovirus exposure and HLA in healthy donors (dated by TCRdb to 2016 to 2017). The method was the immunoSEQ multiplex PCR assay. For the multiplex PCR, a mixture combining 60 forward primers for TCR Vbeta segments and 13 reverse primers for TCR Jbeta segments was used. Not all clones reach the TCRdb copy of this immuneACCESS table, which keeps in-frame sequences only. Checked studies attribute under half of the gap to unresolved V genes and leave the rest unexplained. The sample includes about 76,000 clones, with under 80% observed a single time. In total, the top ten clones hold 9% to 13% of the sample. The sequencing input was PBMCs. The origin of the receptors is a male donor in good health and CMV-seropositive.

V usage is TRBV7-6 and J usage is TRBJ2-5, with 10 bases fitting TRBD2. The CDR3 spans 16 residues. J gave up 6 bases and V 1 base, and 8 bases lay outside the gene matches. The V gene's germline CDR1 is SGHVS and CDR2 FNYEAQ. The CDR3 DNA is TGTGCCAGCAGCTTAGGGTCTAGCGGGGGCATAAAGACCCAGTACTTC. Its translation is CASSLGSSGGIKTQYF.

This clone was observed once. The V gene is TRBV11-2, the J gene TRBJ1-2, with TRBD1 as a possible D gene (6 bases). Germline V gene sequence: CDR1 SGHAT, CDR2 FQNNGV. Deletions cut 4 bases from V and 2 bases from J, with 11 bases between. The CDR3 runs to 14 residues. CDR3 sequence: CASSSVRGNYGYTF. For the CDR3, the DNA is TGTGCCAGCAGCTCAGTCAGGGGCAACTATGGCTACACCTTC.

The CDR3 is CASSRITGTYSYNEQFF. CDR3 coding DNA: TGTGCCAGCAGTCGAATAACCGGGACATATAGCTACAATGAGCAGTTCTTC. The chain carries TRBV13 and TRBJ2-1; maybe TRBD1 (6 bases). V shed 6 bases and J shed 3 bases, with 21 bases lying between them. This CDR3 contains 17 residues. Germline CDR1 is PRHDT and CDR2 is FYEKMQ (reference sequence).

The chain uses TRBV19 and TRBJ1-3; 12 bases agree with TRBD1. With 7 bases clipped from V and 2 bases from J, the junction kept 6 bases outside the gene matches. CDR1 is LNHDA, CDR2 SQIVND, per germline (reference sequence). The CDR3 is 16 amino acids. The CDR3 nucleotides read TGTGCCAGTACAGGGGGACAGGGGGCCGCTGGAAACACCATATATTTT. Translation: CASTGGQGAAGNTIYF.

The CDR3 region is CASSLEGQVLYEQYF. The CDR3 DNA reads TGTGCCAGCAGCTTAGAGGGACAGGTCCTCTACGAGCAGTACTTC. The genes are TRBV7-2 and TRBJ2-7; 8 bases map to TRBD1. With V trimmed by 1 base and J by 3 bases, 5 bases remained unmatched. CDR1 is SGHTA and CDR2 is FQGNSA in the germline V gene. The CDR3 has 15 amino acids.

The CDR3 protein is CASKWVASTGANVLTF. DNA of the CDR3: TGTGCCAGCAAATGGGTAGCTTCAACTGGGGCCAACGTCCTGACTTTC. The rearrangement uses TRBV7-2 and TRBJ2-6; D unclear. V lost 7 bases and J lost 2, with 15 bases in between. CDR1 and CDR2 (germline): SGHTA, FQGNSA. The CDR3 has 16 amino acids.

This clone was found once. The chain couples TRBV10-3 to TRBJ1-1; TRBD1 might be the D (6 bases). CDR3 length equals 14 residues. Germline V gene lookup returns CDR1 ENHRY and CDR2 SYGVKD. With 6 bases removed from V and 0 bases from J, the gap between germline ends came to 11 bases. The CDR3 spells CAIRPAGVNTEAFF. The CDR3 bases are TGTGCCATCAGGCCTGCAGGGGTGAACACTGAAGCTTTCTTT.

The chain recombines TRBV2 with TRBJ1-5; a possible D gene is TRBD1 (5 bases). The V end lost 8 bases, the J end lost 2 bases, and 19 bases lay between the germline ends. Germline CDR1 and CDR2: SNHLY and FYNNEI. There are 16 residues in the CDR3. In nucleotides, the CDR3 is TGTGCCAGCGAAGTCGACGGGGGTGGGGGCAATCAGCCCCAGCATTTT. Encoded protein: CASEVDGGGGNQPQHF. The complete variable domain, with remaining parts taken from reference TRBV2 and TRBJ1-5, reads EPEVTQTPSHQVTQMGQEVILRCVPISNHLYFYWYRQILGQKVEFLVSFYNNEISEKSEIFDDQFSVERPDGSNFTLKIRSTKLEDSAMYFCASEVDGGGGNQPQHFGDGTRLSIL.

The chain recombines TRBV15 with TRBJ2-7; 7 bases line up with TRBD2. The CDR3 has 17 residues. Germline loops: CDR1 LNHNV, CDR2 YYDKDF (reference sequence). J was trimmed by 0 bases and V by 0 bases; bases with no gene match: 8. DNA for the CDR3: TGTGCCACCAGCAGAGAAGTGGGCGGGAGATCCTCCTACGAGCAGTACTTC. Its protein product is CATSREVGGRSSYEQYF.

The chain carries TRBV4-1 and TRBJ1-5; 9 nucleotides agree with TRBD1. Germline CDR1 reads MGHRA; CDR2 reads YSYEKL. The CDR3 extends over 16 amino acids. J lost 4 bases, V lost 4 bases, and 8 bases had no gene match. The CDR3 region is CASSPPDRGENQPQHF. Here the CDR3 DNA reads TGCGCCAGCAGCCCCCCGGACAGGGGCGAGAATCAGCCCCAGCATTTT.

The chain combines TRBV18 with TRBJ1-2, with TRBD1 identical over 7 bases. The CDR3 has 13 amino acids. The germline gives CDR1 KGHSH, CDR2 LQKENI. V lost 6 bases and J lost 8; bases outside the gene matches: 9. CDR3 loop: CASSPDRSRGYTF. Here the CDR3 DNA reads TGTGCCAGCTCGCCGGACAGGTCGCGGGGCTACACCTTC.

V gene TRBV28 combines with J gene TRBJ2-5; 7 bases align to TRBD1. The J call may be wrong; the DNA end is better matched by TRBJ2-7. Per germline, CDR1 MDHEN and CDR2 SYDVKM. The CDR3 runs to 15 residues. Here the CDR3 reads CASSSQGRGSYEQYF. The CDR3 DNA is TGTGCCAGCAGTTCACAGGGGCGAGGGTCCTACGAGCAGTACTTC.

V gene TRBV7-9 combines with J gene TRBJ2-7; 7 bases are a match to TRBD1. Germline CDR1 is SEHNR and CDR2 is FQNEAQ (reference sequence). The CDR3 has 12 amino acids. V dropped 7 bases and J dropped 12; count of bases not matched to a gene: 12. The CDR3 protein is CASKAQTGPPYF. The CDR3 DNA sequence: TGTGCCAGCAAAGCTCAGACAGGGCCTCCGTACTTC. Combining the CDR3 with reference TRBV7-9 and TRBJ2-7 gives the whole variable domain DTGVSQNPRHKITKRGQNVTFRCDPISEHNRLYWYRQTLGQGPEFLTYFQNEAQLEKSRLLSDRFSAERPKGSFSTLEIQRTEQGDSAMYLCASKAQTGPPYFGPGTRLTVT.

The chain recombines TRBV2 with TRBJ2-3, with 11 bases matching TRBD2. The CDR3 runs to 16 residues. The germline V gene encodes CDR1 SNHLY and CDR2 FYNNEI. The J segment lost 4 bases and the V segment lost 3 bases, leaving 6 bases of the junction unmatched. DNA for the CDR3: TGTGCCAGCAGTGAGCTCGGACTAGCGGGTTCAGATACGCAGTATTTT. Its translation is CASSELGLAGSDTQYF.

The CDR3 sequence: CASSEAIAGSYNEQFF. In DNA, the CDR3 is TGTGCCAGCAGTGAAGCTATAGCGGGGTCCTACAATGAGCAGTTCTTC. The rearrangement joins TRBV6-1 to TRBJ2-1; 8 nucleotides line up with TRBD2. The V segment lost 0 bases and the J segment 1 base; nucleotides outside the gene matches: 2. The CDR3 runs to 16 residues. Germline values: CDR1 MNHNS, CDR2 SASEGT.

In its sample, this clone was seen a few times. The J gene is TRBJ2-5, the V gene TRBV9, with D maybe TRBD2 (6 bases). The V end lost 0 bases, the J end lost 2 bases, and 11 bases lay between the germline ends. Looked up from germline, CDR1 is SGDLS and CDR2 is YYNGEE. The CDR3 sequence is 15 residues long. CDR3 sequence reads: CASSVAGVRQETQYF. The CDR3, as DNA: TGTGCCAGCAGCGTAGCGGGGGTTCGACAAGAGACCCAGTACTTC.

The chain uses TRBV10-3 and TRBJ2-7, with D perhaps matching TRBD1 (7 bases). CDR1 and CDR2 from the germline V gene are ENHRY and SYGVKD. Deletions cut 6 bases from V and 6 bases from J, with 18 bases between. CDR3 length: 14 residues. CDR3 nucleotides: TGTGCCATCAGCGTCCAGGGGGGAAGGGGCGAGCAGTACTTC. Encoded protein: CAISVQGGRGEQYF.

The DNA for the CDR3 is TGTGCCAGCAGCTTGGGTGCGGGGGGGCATGTAGATACGCAGTATTTT. As protein: CASSLGAGGHVDTQYF. The rearrangement links TRBV5-4 to TRBJ2-3, with TRBD2 matching 9 bases. The germline V gene encodes CDR1 SGHNT and CDR2 YYREEE (reference sequence). The CDR3 is made up of 16 amino acids. With V trimmed by 0 bases and J by 5 bases, 7 bases remained unmatched.

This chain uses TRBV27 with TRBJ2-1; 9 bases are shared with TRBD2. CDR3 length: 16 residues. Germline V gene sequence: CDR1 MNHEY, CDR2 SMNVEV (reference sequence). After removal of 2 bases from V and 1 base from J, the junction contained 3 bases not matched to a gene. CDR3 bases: TGTGCCAGCAGTTTACTCAGCGGGGGGTCCTACAATGAGCAGTTCTTC. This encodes CASSLLSGGSYNEQFF.

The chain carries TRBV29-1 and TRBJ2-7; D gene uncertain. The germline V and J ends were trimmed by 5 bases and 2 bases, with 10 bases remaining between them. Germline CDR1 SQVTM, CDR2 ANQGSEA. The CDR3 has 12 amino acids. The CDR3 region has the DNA TGCAGCGTTTCGTTTGGGCCCTACGAGCAGTACTTC. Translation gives CSVSFGPYEQYF.

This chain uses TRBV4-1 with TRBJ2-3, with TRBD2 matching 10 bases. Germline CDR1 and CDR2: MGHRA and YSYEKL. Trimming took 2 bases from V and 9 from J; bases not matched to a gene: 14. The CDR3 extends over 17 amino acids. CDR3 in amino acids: CASSQTRGAGGQGTQYF. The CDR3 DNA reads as TGCGCCAGCAGCCAAACCCGAGGAGCGGGGGGGCAAGGAACGCAGTATTTT.

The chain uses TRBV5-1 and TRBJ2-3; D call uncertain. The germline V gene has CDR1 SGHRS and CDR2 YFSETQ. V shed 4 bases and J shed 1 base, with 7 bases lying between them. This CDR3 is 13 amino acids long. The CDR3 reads CASSLLGTDTQYF. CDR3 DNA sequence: TGCGCCAGCAGCCTTCTAGGCACAGATACGCAGTATTTT.

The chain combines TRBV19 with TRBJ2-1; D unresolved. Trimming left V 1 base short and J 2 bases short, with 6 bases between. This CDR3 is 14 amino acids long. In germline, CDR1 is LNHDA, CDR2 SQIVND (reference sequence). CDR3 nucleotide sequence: TGTGCCAGTAGTATAGCCCCTACCTACAATGAGCAGTTCTTC. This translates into CASSIAPTYNEQFF.

The chain's CDR3 is CASSSYRGETQYF. The DNA of the CDR3 is TGTGCCAGCAGTTCCTACAGGGGGGAGACCCAGTACTTC. V and J are TRBV6-5 and TRBJ2-5; 8 bases map to TRBD1. The CDR3 covers 13 residues. CDR1 and CDR2 from the germline V gene are MNHEY and SVGAGI. The J segment lost 5 bases and the V segment lost 4 bases, leaving 3 bases of the junction unmatched.

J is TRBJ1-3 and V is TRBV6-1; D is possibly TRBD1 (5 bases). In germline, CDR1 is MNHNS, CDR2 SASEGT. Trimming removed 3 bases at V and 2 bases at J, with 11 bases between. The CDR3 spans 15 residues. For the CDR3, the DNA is TGTGCCAGCAGTGACCACAGGTTGACTGGAAACACCATATATTTT. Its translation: CASSDHRLTGNTIYF.

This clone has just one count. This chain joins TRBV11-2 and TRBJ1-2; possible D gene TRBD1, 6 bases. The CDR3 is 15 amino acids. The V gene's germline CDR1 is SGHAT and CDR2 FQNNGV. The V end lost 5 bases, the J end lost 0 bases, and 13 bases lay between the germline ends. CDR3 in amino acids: CASSQPQGTNYGYTF. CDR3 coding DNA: TGTGCCAGCAGCCAACCCCAGGGGACTAACTATGGCTACACCTTC.

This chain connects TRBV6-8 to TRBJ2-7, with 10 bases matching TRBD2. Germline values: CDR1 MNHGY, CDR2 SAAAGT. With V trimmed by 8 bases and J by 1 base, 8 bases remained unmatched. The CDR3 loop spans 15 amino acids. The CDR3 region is CASPLTSGASYEQYF. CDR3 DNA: TGTGCCAGCCCCTTAACTAGCGGGGCTTCCTACGAGCAGTACTTC.

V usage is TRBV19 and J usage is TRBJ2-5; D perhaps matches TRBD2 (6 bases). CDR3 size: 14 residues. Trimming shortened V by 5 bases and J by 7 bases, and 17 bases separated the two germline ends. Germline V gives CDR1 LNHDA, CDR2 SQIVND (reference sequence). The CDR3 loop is CASSSPGGMVTQYF. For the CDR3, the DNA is TGTGCCAGTAGTTCCCCTGGGGGGATGGTGACCCAGTACTTC.

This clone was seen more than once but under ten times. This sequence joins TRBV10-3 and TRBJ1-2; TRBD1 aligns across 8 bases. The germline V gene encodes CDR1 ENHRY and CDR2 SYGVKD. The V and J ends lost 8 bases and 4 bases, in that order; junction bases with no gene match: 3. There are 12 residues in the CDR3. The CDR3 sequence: CAIPRGPYGYTF. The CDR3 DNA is TGTGCCATCCCCAGGGGGCCCTATGGCTACACCTTC.

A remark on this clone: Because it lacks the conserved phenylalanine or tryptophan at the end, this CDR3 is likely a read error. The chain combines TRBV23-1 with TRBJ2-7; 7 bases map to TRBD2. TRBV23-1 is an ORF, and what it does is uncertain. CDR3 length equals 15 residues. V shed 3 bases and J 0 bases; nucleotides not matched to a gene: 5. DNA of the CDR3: TGCGCCAGCAGTCAGGCCAGCGGGATCTCCTACGAGCAGTACCTC. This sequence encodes CASSQASGISYEQYL.

The CDR3 sequence: CASSLGHNGLRTEAFF. The CDR3 DNA reads TGCGCCAGCAGCTTAGGACACAACGGGCTGAGGACTGAAGCTTTCTTT. The chain joins TRBV5-1 to TRBJ1-1; possible D gene TRBD1, 5 bases. V was cut by 2 bases and J by 5 bases, with 19 bases left in between. The length of the CDR3 is 16 residues. Germline CDR1 and CDR2: SGHRS and YFSETQ.

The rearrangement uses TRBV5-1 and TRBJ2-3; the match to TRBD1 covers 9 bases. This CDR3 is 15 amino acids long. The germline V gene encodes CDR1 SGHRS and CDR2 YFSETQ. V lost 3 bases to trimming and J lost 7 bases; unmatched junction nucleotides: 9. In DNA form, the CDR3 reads TGCGCCAGCAGCTATCTGGGGGACAGGGTGAATACGCAGTATTTT. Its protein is CASSYLGDRVNTQYF.